Included here is one T cell receptor (beta chain) sequence, with context. This clonotype has more than one count but fewer than ten. Its antigen is still unknown. Nothing much larger sits one base from this clone, and base qualities are not available. According to the germline V gene (reference sequence), CDR1 reads SGHAT and CDR2 reads FQDESV. V loses 1 base at its end and J loses 4 bases; junction bases beyond the gene matches: 19. Taken from cysteine to phenylalanine, the CDR3 has 21 residues. The only DNA kept is the CDR3, 63 bases in frame from the first base. The sample belongs to a study of CD8 T cells in ankylosing spondylitis (dated by TCRdb to about 2017). Broadly, across the study: T cell receptor beta repertoires were profiled in healthy donors and ankylosing spondylitis patients so that disease-linked TCR variants could be found. Peripheral blood was sampled, and synovial fluid was additionally collected from ankylosing spondylitis patients. The full study cohort was made up of about 24 ankylosing spondylitis patients and around 100 healthy donors.

Sequencing took place on an Illumina HiSeq 2500. Quantitative 5'-RACE with molecular barcodes was used to prepare TCR beta libraries. The authors processed their data as follows. To identify disease-linked TCR variants, a new computational method was used, one built on a probabilistic model of VDJ rearrangement. TCRdb handled the public reads itself, with Q25 trimming in fastp and clone calling in MiXCR, and kept productive beta chains. One record per CDR3 amino acid sequence lists the most common genes and DNA. TCRdb, rather than the study authors, made the V and J calls. The sample includes about 750,000 distinct CDR3 sequences, with 19% observed a single time. The ten largest clones add up to around 19% of the sample. Points the paper makes about the study in general: A TCR beta motif made up of several highly homologous amino acid variants appeared to be characteristic of blood from ankylosing spondylitis patients. A CD8+ phenotype was shown by the disease-linked clones, which were found at relatively low frequencies in peripheral blood. The disease-linked clones were reported as significantly enriched in matched synovial fluid samples from ankylosing spondylitis patients. Some motif variants were previously reported in synovial fluid and blood of reactive arthritis patients, suggesting common disease-initiation mechanisms.

This sequence uses TRBV11-1 and TRBJ2-1; 10 bases in between match TRBD2. This receptor was obtained from a male donor with ankylosing spondylitis. Sequencing was done on a sample of blood, either unsorted or a sorted T cell fraction (not recorded which). The CDR3 region has the sequence CASSLVPVEGSGGPPYNEQFF. The DNA sequence is TGTGCCAGCAGCTTAGTTCCCGTCGAGGGTAGCGGGGGGCCGCCTTACAATGAGCAGTTCTTC.